The T cell receptor (beta chain) described here comes from a study of early T cells in non-severe SARS-CoV-2 infection. Findings and limits, study-wide: Matching against VDJdb likely underestimated virus-specific expansions, favoring anti-spike CD8.

This clonotype has at least ten counts. Its target is not known. Each single cDNA molecule received a unique molecular identifier. TCRdb re-derived calls from the 5' RACE reads in MiXCR, one entry per CDR3 protein. The data show about 54,000 distinct CDR3 sequences, with under 7.5% seen just once and around 5% held by the top ten. This TCR was sampled from an adult who was a healthcare worker with PCR-confirmed SARS-CoV-2 infection or an uninfected control (not recorded which). The starting material was whole blood, obtained at baseline.

CDR3 sequence (DNA): TGTGCCAGCAGCTCCAGAGAGACCCAGTACTTC. Residues: CASSSRETQYF. This chain uses TRBV7-9 with TRBJ2-5; D unresolved. V dropped 4 bases and J dropped 4 bases, with 4 bases sitting between them. This CDR3 has 11 amino acids. The germline CDR1 and CDR2 sequences are SEHNR and FQNEAQ (reference sequence).